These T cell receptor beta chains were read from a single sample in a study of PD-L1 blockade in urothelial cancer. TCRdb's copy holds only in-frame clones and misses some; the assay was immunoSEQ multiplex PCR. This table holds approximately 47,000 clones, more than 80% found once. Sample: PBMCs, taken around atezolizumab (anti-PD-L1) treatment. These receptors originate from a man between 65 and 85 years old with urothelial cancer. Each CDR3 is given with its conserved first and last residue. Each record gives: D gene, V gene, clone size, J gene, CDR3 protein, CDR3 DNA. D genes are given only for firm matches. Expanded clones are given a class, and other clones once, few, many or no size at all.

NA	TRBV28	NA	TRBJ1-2	CASGGPANYGYTF	TGTGCCAGCGGCGGGCCAGCCAACTATGGCTACACCTTC
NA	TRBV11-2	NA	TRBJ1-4	CASSLVGEKLFF	TGTGCCAGCAGCTTAGTCGGTGAAAAACTGTTTTTT
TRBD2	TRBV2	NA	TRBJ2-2	CASSVTRSGGNTGELFF	TGTGCCAGCAGTGTGACTCGAAGCGGGGGTAACACCGGGGAGCTGTTTTTT
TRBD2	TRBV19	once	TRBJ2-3	CASSTLAGGGADTQYF	TGTGCCAGTAGTACTCTAGCGGGAGGTGGCGCAGATACGCAGTATTTT
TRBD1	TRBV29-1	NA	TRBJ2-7	CSVGDRGLYEQYF	TGCAGCGTCGGCGACAGGGGGCTATACGAGCAGTACTTC
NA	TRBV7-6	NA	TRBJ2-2	CASSTSRAGWTGELFF	TGTGCCAGCAGCACATCGAGGGCCGGGTGGACCGGGGAGCTGTTTTTT
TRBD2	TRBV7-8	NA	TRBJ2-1	CASSATGTIFKKANNEQFF	TGTGCCAGCAGCGCAACCGGGACTATTTTTAAAAAGGCCAACAATGAGCAGTTCTTC
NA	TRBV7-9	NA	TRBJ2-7	CASSLLEGEQYF	TGTGCCAGCAGCCTGCTGGAGGGCGAGCAGTACTTC
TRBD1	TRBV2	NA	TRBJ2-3	CASSTTRGTGGTDTQYF	TGTGCCAGCAGTACCACACGGGGGACAGGGGGCACAGATACGCAGTATTTT
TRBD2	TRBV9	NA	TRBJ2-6	CASSVADPSGTLLGANVLTF	TGTGCCAGCAGCGTAGCCGATCCTAGCGGGACGCTACTGGGGGCCAACGTCCTGACTTTC